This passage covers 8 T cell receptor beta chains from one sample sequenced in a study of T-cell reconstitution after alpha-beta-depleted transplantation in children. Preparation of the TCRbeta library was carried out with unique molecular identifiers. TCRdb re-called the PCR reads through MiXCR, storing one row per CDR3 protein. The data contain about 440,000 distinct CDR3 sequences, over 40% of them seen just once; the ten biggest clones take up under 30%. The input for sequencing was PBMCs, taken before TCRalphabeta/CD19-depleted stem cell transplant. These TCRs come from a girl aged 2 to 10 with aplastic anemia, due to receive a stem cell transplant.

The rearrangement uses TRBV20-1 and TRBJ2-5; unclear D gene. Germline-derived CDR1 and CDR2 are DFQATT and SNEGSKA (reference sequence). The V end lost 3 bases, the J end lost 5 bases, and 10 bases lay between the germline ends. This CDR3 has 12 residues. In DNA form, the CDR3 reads TGCAGTGCTAGTTTGGGGAAGGAGACCCAGTACTTC. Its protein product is CSASLGKETQYF.

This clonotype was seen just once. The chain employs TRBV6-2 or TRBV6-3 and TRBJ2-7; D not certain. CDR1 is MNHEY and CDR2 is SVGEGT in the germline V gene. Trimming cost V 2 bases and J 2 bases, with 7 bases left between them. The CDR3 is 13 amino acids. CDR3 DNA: TGTGCCAGCAGTTACGACGCTACCTACGAGCAGTACTTC. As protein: CASSYDATYEQYF.

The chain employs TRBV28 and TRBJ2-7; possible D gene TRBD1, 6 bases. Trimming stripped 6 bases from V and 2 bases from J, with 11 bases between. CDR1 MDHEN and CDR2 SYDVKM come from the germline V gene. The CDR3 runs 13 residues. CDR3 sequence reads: CASRYGQPYEQYF. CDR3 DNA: TGTGCCAGCAGGTATGGACAGCCCTACGAGCAGTACTTC.

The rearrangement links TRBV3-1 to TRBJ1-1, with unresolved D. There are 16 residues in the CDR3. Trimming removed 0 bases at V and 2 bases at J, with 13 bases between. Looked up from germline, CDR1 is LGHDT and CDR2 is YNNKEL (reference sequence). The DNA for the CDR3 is TGTGCCAGCAGCCAAGATAGTGGCCAGAGTAACACTGAAGCTTTCTTT. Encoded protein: CASSQDSGQSNTEAFF.

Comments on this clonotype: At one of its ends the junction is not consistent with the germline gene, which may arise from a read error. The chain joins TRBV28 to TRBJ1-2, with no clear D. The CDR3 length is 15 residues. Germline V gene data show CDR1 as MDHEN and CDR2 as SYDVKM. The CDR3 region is CANSLKVVGDYGYTF. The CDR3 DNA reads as TGTGCCAACAGTTTGAAGGTAGTGGGTGACTATGGCTACACCTTC.

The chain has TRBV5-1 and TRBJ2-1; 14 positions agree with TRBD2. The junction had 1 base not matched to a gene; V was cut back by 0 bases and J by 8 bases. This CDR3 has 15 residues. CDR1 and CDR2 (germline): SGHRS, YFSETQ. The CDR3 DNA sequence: TGCGCCAGCAGCTTGGCGGGACTAGCGGGAGATGAGCAGTTCTTC. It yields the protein CASSLAGLAGDEQFF.

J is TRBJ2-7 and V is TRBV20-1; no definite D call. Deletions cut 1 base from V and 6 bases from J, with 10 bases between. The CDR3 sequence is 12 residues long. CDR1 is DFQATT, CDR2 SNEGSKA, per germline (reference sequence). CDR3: CSARGRVGEQYF. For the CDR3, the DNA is TGCAGTGCTAGAGGTAGGGTCGGCGAGCAGTACTTC.

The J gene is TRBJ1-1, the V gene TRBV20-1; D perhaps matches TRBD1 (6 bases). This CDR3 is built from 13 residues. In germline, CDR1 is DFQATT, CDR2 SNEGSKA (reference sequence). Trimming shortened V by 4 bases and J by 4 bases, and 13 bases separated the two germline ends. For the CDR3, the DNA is TGCAGTGCTATGACCAGGGGCGGCACTGAAGCTTTCTTT. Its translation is CSAMTRGGTEAFF.